The 18 T cell receptor beta chains given below trace back to one sample, sequenced in a study of read filtering for tumor transcriptome and immune sequencing (dated by TCRdb to the early 2020s). Sequencing was performed on an Illumina HiSeq 4000. The Immunoverse kit was used to build TCR libraries from roughly 370 ng RNA, with molecular barcoded adaptors covering alpha/delta and beta/gamma chains. TCRdb applied fastp at Q25 and MiXCR to the public reads, then kept only in-frame beta chains. Duplicate CDR3 protein sequences are folded into a single record with the most common DNA and genes. The sample includes 100,000 to 150,000 distinct CDR3 sequences, with about 12% observed a single time. 7.5% to 9.5% of the sample belongs to the ten largest clones. Specimen: a population of CD138-negative cells sorted from bone marrow. Reading the label with the study, this specimen's cell subset or site is: bone marrow mononuclear cells depleted of CD138+ plasma/myeloma cells by negative magnetic selection. Receptor source: a donor aged 40 or over with multiple myeloma.

This clonotype appeared many times. The rearrangement uses TRBV19 and TRBJ2-1; TRBD2 matches at 11 bases. Germline V gene lookup returns CDR1 LNHDA and CDR2 SQIVND (reference sequence). Trimming took 6 bases from V and 6 from J; bases not matched to a gene: 1. CDR3 length equals 13 residues. CDR3 region: CASRLAGANEQFF. In nucleotides, the CDR3 is TGTGCCAGTAGACTAGCGGGAGCCAATGAGCAGTTCTTC.

As regards this clonotype: It differs at one base from a far larger clone, so likely a read error. The CDR3 carries no conserved terminal phenylalanine or tryptophan, so it likely arises from a read error. The V and J genes are TRBV6-6 and TRBJ1-1, with D possibly TRBD1 on 5 matching bases. Germline lookup yields CDR1 MNHNY and CDR2 SVGAGI (reference sequence). V gave up 0 bases and J gave up 5 bases, with 13 bases separating them. There are 15 residues in the CDR3. This CDR3 reads CASSYSAVGGTEAFL. The CDR3 nucleotides read TGTGCCAGCAGTTACTCGGCGGTGGGGGGAACTGAAGCTTTCTTA.

This clonotype came up many times. The genes are TRBV24-1 and TRBJ1-1; D ambiguous. V was pared by 3 bases and J by 10 bases, with 14 bases between. The CDR3 contains 13 residues. Germline values: CDR1 KGHDR, CDR2 SFDVKD. The CDR3 spells CATSDGKQRGAFF. The DNA for the CDR3 is TGTGCCACCAGTGATGGAAAACAGCGGGGAGCTTTCTTT.

This clonotype appeared many times. The rearrangement uses TRBV11-2 and TRBJ2-5; 12 nucleotides match TRBD2. With V trimmed by 1 base and J by 5 bases, 5 bases remained unmatched. The CDR3 spans 16 residues. Germline loops: CDR1 SGHAT, CDR2 FQNNGV. The CDR3 coding sequence is TGTGCCAGCAGCTTAGTTCCTAGCGGGAGGGCGGAGACCCAGTACTTC. As protein: CASSLVPSGRAETQYF.

This clonotype appeared many times. The rearrangement joins TRBV10-3 to TRBJ1-1; D is undetermined. Germline V lookup: CDR1 ENHRY, CDR2 SYGVKD. This CDR3 has 14 amino acids. V dropped 3 bases and J dropped 0 bases, with 8 bases sitting between them. CDR3 sequence: CAISDRVMNTEAFF. The CDR3 coding sequence is TGTGCCATCAGTGATCGGGTCATGAACACTGAAGCTTTCTTT.

This clonotype was seen many times. This chain links TRBV6-2 or TRBV6-3 with TRBJ2-7, with 10 bases identical to TRBD2. The CDR3 runs 14 residues. The junction had 8 bases not matched to a gene; V was cut back by 6 bases and J by 6 bases. In germline, CDR1 is MNHEY, CDR2 SVGEGT. The CDR3 nucleotides read TGTGCCAGCAGGTCTAGCGGGAGTACGGCCGAGCAGTACTTC. Protein sequence: CASRSSGSTAEQYF.

The table lists this clonotype with many counts. The rearrangement uses TRBV6-2 or TRBV6-3 and TRBJ1-1; 9 bases are shared with TRBD1. The germline V gene has CDR1 MNHEY and CDR2 SVGEGT. V shed 2 bases and J 0 bases; nucleotides not matched to a gene: 4. The CDR3 extends over 16 amino acids. The CDR3 sequence is CASSYRQGGLNTEAFF. As DNA, the CDR3 is TGTGCCAGCAGTTACAGACAGGGGGGTTTGAACACTGAAGCTTTCTTT.

This clonotype occurred many times. The chain couples TRBV29-1 to TRBJ2-7, with 7 bases aligning to TRBD1. The CDR3 has 15 residues. Germline CDR1 SQVTM, CDR2 ANQGSEA. The V and J ends lost 1 base and 2 bases, in that order; junction bases with no gene match: 8. CDR3 in amino acids: CSVEGTGRKTYEQYF. CDR3 sequence (DNA): TGCAGCGTTGAAGGGACAGGTCGCAAAACCTACGAGCAGTACTTC.

Ten or more counts support this clonotype. The chain recombines TRBV20-1 with TRBJ2-5; 8 nucleotides line up with TRBD1. Germline V lookup: CDR1 DFQATT, CDR2 SNEGSKA (reference sequence). The V segment lost 6 bases and the J segment 4 bases; nucleotides outside the gene matches: 13. CDR3 size: 15 residues. In DNA form, the CDR3 reads TGCAGTGCCCTTACCATGGCAGGGGGCAGAGAGACCCAGTACTTC. It specifies CSALTMAGGRETQYF.

The chain couples TRBV19 to TRBJ1-3; D call uncertain. This CDR3 comprises 13 residues. The V gene's germline CDR1 is LNHDA and CDR2 SQIVND (reference sequence). Trimming removed 5 bases from V and 4 bases from J, with 9 bases in between. CDR3 DNA sequence: TGTGCCAGTAGTGTCACCGTGGGAAACACCATATATTTT. Amino acids: CASSVTVGNTIYF.

The V and J genes are TRBV7-2 and TRBJ2-4; 11 bases agree with TRBD2. The CDR3 is 14 residues long. V lost 5 bases to trimming and J lost 5 bases; unmatched junction nucleotides: 2. CDR1 is SGHTA, CDR2 FQGNSA, per germline. The CDR3 DNA follows: TGTGCCAGCAGCCCGGGACTAGCGGAAAACATTCAGTACTTC. Protein sequence: CASSPGLAENIQYF.

This clonotype showed up just a few times. This chain links TRBV30 with TRBJ1-5, with D unresolved. The germline CDR1 and CDR2 sequences are GTSNPN and SVGIG (reference sequence). With 3 bases removed from V and 0 bases from J, the gap between germline ends came to 9 bases. The CDR3 sequence is 14 residues long. The DNA for the CDR3 is TGTGCCTGGAGGTCACAAGCTAGCAATCAGCCCCAGCATTTT. This translates into CAWRSQASNQPQHF.

This clonotype was seen repeatedly, ten times or more. The V and J genes are TRBV12-3 or TRBV12-4 and TRBJ1-5, with D maybe TRBD1 (6 bases). This CDR3 region has 14 residues. Between the trimmed V and J ends, which lost 5 bases and 6 bases, there was a span of 14 bases. The CDR3 reads CASSIAAGVQPQHF. CDR3 nucleotides: TGTGCCAGCAGTATCGCGGCAGGGGTTCAGCCCCAGCATTTT.

The chain combines TRBV10-2 with TRBJ2-5, with D hard to call. V lost 8 bases and J lost 2, with 9 bases in between. The CDR3 spans 12 residues. Looked up from germline, CDR1 is WSHSY and CDR2 is SAAADI. CDR3 in DNA: TGCGCCAGCGGTGCCCGGCAAGAGACCCAGTACTTC. Amino acid sequence: CASGARQETQYF.

The table lists this clonotype with many counts. The rearrangement uses TRBV9 and TRBJ2-1, with 15 nucleotides matching TRBD2. CDR1 and CDR2 from the germline V gene are SGDLS and YYNGEE. The CDR3 contains 16 residues. Trimming removed 4 bases from V and 9 bases from J; junction bases left unmatched: 8. CDR3 sequence: CASSPGLAGGRFEQFF. Here the CDR3 DNA reads TGTGCCAGCAGCCCGGGACTAGCGGGAGGCCGGTTTGAGCAGTTCTTC.

This clonotype showed up just a few times. V gene TRBV14 combines with J gene TRBJ2-3; perhaps TRBD2 as D (6 bases). Germline V lookup: CDR1 SGHDN, CDR2 FVKESK. The CDR3 covers 16 residues. V was clipped by 0 bases and J by 5 bases, with 15 bases between them. The CDR3 sequence is CASSQDLGGSGDTQYF. In DNA, the CDR3 is TGTGCCAGCAGCCAAGATCTTGGAGGGAGTGGAGATACGCAGTATTTT.

In regard to this clonotype: It is likely a read error, because the conserved phenylalanine at the end of the CDR3 is missing. The genes are TRBV4-2 and TRBJ2-5, with 11 bases lining up with TRBD2. The germline gives CDR1 LGHNA, CDR2 YNFKEQ. The CDR3 has 19 amino acids. V gave up 0 bases and J gave up 5 bases; unmatched junction bases: 14. The CDR3 reads CASSQDYPVAGGPGETQYL. CDR3 DNA sequence: TGTGCCAGCAGCCAAGACTACCCGGTAGCGGGAGGGCCGGGCGAGACCCAGTACCTC.

Ten or more counts support this clonotype. The chain uses TRBV4-2 and TRBJ2-1, with unresolved D. Germline CDR1 LGHNA, CDR2 YNFKEQ. The CDR3 runs to 16 residues. With 1 base removed from V and 0 bases from J, the gap between germline ends came to 10 bases. The CDR3 sequence: CASSQGTVSSYNEQFF. Here the CDR3 DNA reads TGTGCCAGCAGCCAAGGAACGGTGAGCTCCTACAATGAGCAGTTCTTC.